This TCR beta chain originates from a study of T cell repertoires in cytomegalovirus infection. Study details: Researchers turned to recently identified HLA-C-restricted CMV epitopes as well as well-studied HLA-B-restricted ones. An indication of both CMV infection and matching HLA type came from public TCR beta signatures. The study, taken as a whole, reports: Frequencies of public TCR beta families were cumulated, and this identified carriers of CMV plus the relevant HLA. CMV-specific TCR beta clonotypes restricted by HLA-C dominated the ex vivo response.

Using its own MiXCR run on the reads, TCRdb lists one record per CDR3 protein. The repertoire holds 550,000 to 850,000 distinct CDR3 sequences, with around 32% as singletons. The junction had 4 bases not matched to a gene; V was cut back by 2 bases and J by 5 bases. The CDR3 length is 15 residues. Germline V CDR1 and CDR2: LNHDA, SQIVND (reference sequence). As to this clonotype: Its antigen is unidentified.

The TCR comes from a human donor in good health (CMV status not recorded). Some clones in this sample may be carry-over from other donors' samples. The chain uses TRBV19 and TRBJ2-4; 9 bases are a match to TRBD1. The sequencing here drew on cultured PBMCs, taken from culture after CMV antigen stimulation. Here the CDR3 reads CASSISDRGENIQYF. CDR3 nucleotides: TGTGCCAGTAGTATAAGTGACAGGGGGGAAAACATTCAGTACTTC.